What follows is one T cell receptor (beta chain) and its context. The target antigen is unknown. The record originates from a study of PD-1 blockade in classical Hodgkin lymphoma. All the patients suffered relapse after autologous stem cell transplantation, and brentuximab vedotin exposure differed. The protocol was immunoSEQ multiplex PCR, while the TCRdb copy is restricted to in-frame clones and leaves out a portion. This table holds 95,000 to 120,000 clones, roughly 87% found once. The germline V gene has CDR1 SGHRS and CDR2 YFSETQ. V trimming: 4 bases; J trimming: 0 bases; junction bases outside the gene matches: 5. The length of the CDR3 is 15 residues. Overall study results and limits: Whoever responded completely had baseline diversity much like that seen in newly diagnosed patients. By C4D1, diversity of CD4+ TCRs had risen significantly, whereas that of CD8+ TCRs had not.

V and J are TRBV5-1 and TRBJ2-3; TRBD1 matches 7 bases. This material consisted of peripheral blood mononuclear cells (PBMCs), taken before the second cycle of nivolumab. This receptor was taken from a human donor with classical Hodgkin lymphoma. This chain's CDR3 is CASSKQGQSTDTQYF. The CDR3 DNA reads TGCGCCAGCAGCAAACAGGGACAGAGCACAGATACGCAGTATTTT. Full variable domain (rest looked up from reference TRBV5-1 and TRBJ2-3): KAGVTQTPRYLIKTRGQQVTLSCSPISGHRSVSWYQQTPGQGLQFLFEYFSETQRNKGNFPGRFSGRQFSNSRSEMNVSTLELGDSALYLCASSKQGQSTDTQYFGPGTRLTVL.